Sequencing of this TCR beta chain was carried out in a study of T cell changes during pregnancy in multiple sclerosis. Measured with immunoSEQ multiplex PCR; TCRdb has only the in-frame clones, and not every one. The sample contains about 66,000 clones, more than 85% of which appear only once. This clonotype originated in a female donor with multiple sclerosis, enrolled in a pregnancy study. Here the sequenced sample was CD8+ T cells from peripheral blood mononuclear cells, taken before pregnancy.

In nucleotides, the CDR3 is TGTGCCAGCAGTGGGACATTACTACCTGAAGCTTTCTTT. Translation: CASSGTLLPEAFF. The chain uses TRBV2 and TRBJ1-1; possible D gene TRBD1, 5 bases. This CDR3 spans 13 amino acids. V was shortened by 4 bases and J by 6 bases, with 12 bases between the two germline ends. Germline V gene data show CDR1 as SNHLY and CDR2 as FYNNEI.